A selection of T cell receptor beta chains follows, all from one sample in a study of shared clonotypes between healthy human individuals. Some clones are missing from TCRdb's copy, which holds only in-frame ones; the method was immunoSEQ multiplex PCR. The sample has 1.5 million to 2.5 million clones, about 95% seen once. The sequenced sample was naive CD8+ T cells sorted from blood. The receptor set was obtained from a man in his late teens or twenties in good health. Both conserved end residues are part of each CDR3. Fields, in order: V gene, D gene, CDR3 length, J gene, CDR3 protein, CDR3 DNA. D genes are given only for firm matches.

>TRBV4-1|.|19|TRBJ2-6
CASSQEAPHSVSGANVLTF
TGCGCCAGCAGCCAAGAGGCGCCGCACAGTGTGTCTGGGGCCAACGTCCTGACTTTC
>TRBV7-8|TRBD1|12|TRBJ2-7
CASAPTGAEQYF
TGTGCCAGCGCACCCACAGGGGCAGAGCAGTACTTC
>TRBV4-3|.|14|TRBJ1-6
CASSQDSLNSPLHF
TGCGCCAGCAGCCAAGATTCCCTTAATTCACCCCTCCACTTT
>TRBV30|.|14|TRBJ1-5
CAWSRQKINQPQHF
TGTGCCTGGAGTAGGCAGAAAATCAATCAGCCCCAGCATTTT
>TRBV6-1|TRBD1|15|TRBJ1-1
CASSPGQGLNTEAFF
TGTGCCAGCAGCCCCGGACAGGGCTTGAACACTGAAGCTTTCTTT
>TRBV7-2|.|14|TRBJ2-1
CASSLDWTENEQFF
TGTGCCAGCAGCTTGGACTGGACAGAAAATGAGCAGTTCTTC
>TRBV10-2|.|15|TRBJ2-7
CASSESGGMHYEQYF
TGCGCCAGCAGTGAGTCTGGCGGGATGCACTACGAGCAGTACTTC
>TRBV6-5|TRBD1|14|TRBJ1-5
CASSSTGASQPQHF
TGTGCCAGCAGTTCCACAGGGGCGAGTCAGCCCCAGCATTTT
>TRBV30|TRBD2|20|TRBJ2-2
CAWSRTSGGLGVYLSGELFF
TGTGCCTGGAGTAGGACTAGCGGGGGCCTTGGTGTGTACTTGTCCGGGGAGCTGTTTTTT
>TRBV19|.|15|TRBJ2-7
CASSIVGSSSYEQYF
TGTGCCAGTAGTATAGTTGGCTCTAGCTCCTACGAGCAGTACTTC
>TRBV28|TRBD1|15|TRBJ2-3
CASTRTGVSTDTQYF
TGTGCCAGCACCAGGACAGGGGTATCCACAGATACGCAGTATTTT
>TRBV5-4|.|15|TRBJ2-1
CASSFPETWIDEQFF
TGTGCCAGCAGCTTTCCAGAGACTTGGATCGATGAGCAGTTCTTC
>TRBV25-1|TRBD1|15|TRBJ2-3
CASSELRGHTDTQYF
TGTGCCAGCAGTGAATTAAGGGGGCACACAGATACGCAGTATTTT
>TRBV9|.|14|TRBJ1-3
CASSVEGFGNTIYF
TGTGCCAGCAGCGTAGAAGGTTTTGGAAACACCATATATTTT
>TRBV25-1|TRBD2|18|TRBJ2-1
CASSEYKDWTSGKVEQFF
TGTGCCAGCAGTGAATATAAGGACTGGACTAGCGGGAAGGTTGAGCAGTTCTTC
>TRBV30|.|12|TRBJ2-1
CAWSVPGIEQFF
TGTGCCTGGAGTGTACCAGGGATTGAGCAGTTCTTC